These T cell receptor beta chains were read from a single sample in a study of OX40 agonist ivuxolimab in advanced cancers. Produced via immunoSEQ multiplex PCR; TCRdb's table is partial and in-frame only. The sample holds roughly 5,000 clones, roughly 90% seen once. The sequencing here drew on CD4+ or CD8+ T cells sorted from blood, taken in a trial of the OX40 agonist ivuxolimab. Receptor source: an adult with an advanced solid tumor such as melanoma, head and neck, liver or kidney cancer. The CDR3 runs from the conserved cysteine through the conserved F or W. The order of the fields is J gene, clone size, V gene, D gene, CDR3 protein, CDR3 DNA. The D gene is left open where the match is weak. Some rows mark clone size as missing; the rest say once, few, many or name a class of expanded clone.

TRBJ1-6,-,TRBV7-9,-,CASSPPDRNNSPLHF,TGTGCCAGCAGCCCCCCCGACAGGAATAATTCACCCCTCCACTTT
TRBJ1-2,-,TRBV4-1,-,CASSQGPGAISYTF,TGCGCCAGCAGCCAAGGACCCGGGGCTATCAGCTACACCTTC
TRBJ1-2,-,TRBV27,TRBD1,CASSLSLSGTVYGYTF,TGTGCCAGCAGTTTATCGCTTTCCGGGACAGTCTATGGCTACACCTTC
TRBJ2-1,-,TRBV11-1,TRBD1,CASSWTGAHEQFF,TGTGCCAGCTCCTGGACAGGGGCCCATGAGCAGTTCTTC
TRBJ2-7,-,TRBV27,-,CASSPDERAPYEQYF,TGTGCCAGCAGCCCAGACGAGCGGGCCCCCTACGAGCAGTACTTC
TRBJ2-7,once,TRBV2,-,CASSEASWYEQYF,TGTGCCAGCAGTGAAGCCAGTTGGTACGAGCAGTACTTC
TRBJ2-3,once,TRBV4-1,-,CASSHEPLAWEGVNTQYF,TGCGCCAGCAGCCACGAACCCCTAGCGTGGGAGGGGGTGAATACGCAGTATTTT
TRBJ2-1,-,TRBV4-2,-,CASSQPFVDEQFF,TGTGCCAGCAGCCAACCCTTCGTGGATGAGCAGTTCTTC
TRBJ1-5,-,TRBV10-2,-,CASRENRVGNQPQHF,TGCGCCAGCAGGGAAAACAGGGTAGGGAATCAGCCCCAGCATTTT
TRBJ1-1,-,TRBV25-1,-,CASSEYFGSPPEAFF,TGTGCCAGCAGTGAATATTTCGGGTCTCCCCCTGAAGCTTTCTTT
TRBJ1-1,-,TRBV4-1,-,CASSQEPDLNTEAFF,TGCGCCAGCAGCCAAGAACCGGATTTGAACACTGAAGCTTTCTTT
TRBJ2-7,-,TRBV5-6,-,CASSTESYEQYF,TGTGCCAGCAGTACAGAATCCTACGAGCAGTACTTC
TRBJ2-7,-,TRBV4-1,-,CARTRQLVYEQYF,TGCGCCAGGACTCGACAGTTAGTCTACGAGCAGTACTTC
TRBJ2-7,-,TRBV30,-,CAWIQGSSYEQYF,TGTGCCTGGATTCAGGGCAGCTCCTACGAGCAGTACTTC
TRBJ1-1,-,TRBV6-1,-,CASSPDLRMNTEAFF,TGTGCCAGCAGCCCCGATCTGAGAATGAACACTGAAGCTTTCTTT
TRBJ2-7,-,TRBV27,TRBD2,CASSSGTSYGYEQYF,TGTGCCAGCAGTTCGGGGACTAGCTACGGGTACGAGCAGTACTTC
TRBJ2-5,-,TRBV7-6,TRBD2,CASSLPAGDETQYF,TGTGCCAGCAGCTTACCGGCGGGAGACGAGACCCAGTACTTC
TRBJ2-7,-,TRBV10-3,-,CAISDQRGEQYF,TGTGCCATCAGTGATCAGAGAGGCGAGCAGTACTTC
TRBJ2-3,-,TRBV19,TRBD2,CASSASGRALDTQYF,TGTGCCAGTAGTGCCAGCGGGAGGGCCTTGGATACGCAGTATTTT
TRBJ2-7,-,TRBV27,-,CASSLSEGPYEQYF,TGTGCCAGCAGTTTATCGGAGGGGCCCTACGAGCAGTACTTC
TRBJ2-1,-,TRBV6-5,-,CASSYWGEAVNEQFF,TGTGCCAGCAGTTATTGGGGGGAGGCGGTCAATGAGCAGTTCTTC
TRBJ2-7,-,TRBV27,-,CASSIGQPYEQYF,TGTGCCAGCAGTATCGGACAGCCCTACGAGCAGTACTTC